This TCR beta chain was identified in a study of T-cell reconstitution after alpha-beta-depleted transplantation in children. The germline V gene has CDR1 KGHSH and CDR2 LQKENI. The CDR3 loop spans 13 amino acids. Trimming took off 8 bases at V and 5 bases at J, with 13 bases between the two ends. This clonotype appeared a few times. As it was prepared, the TCRbeta library received unique molecular identifiers. TCRdb reprocessed the PCR reads via MiXCR and lists one record per CDR3 protein. The table shows approximately 130,000 distinct CDR3 sequences, with around a tenth occurring only once. The sequence was obtained from a girl under two years old who had a stem cell transplant for combined immunodeficiency, so the T cells may come from the graft donor. This material consisted of PBMCs, mostly from graft donor cells, taken 180 days after TCRalphabeta/CD19-depleted stem cell transplant. J is TRBJ2-1 and V is TRBV18; tentative D call: TRBD2 (5 bases). The CDR3 nucleotides read TGTGCCAGCCGTGACGGGGTAAACAATGAGCAGTTCTTC. Translation: CASRDGVNNEQFF.